A selection of T cell receptor beta chains follows, all from one sample in a study of T cells after yellow fever vaccination. MiXCR, run by TCRdb on the 5' RACE reads, gives a single entry per CDR3 protein. The sample contains roughly 300,000 distinct CDR3 sequences, around 6.8% of which appear only once. The sample was PBMCs, taken 45 days after the first yellow fever vaccination. These receptors originate from a man aged 18 to 29 who received the YFV17D yellow fever vaccine. Both conserved end residues are part of each CDR3. A D gene is named only where the DNA matches it firmly. Clone size appears in some rows only: once, few, many, or a class for an expanded clone.

NA	few	TRBJ1-1	TRBV2	TGTGCCAGCCTCCAGTATATTGTGGTCACTGAAGCTTTCTTT	CASLQYIVVTEAFF
NA	many	TRBJ1-5	TRBV10-3	TGTGCCATCAGCCCGTCCAAAGGGAATCAGCCCCAGCATTTT	CAISPSKGNQPQHF
NA	NA	TRBJ2-6	TRBV20-1	TGCAGTGCTTCGATCTCTGGGGCCAACGTCCTGACTTTC	CSASISGANVLTF
NA	few	TRBJ1-1	TRBV5-1	TGCGCCGCCAGGGAAGGGGGGAACACTGAAGCTTTCTTT	CAAREGGNTEAFF
NA	many	TRBJ2-1	TRBV7-2	TGTGCCAGCAGCGCCCGGGCGCAGGGCCTATCAAATGAGCAGTTCTTC	CASSARAQGLSNEQFF
NA	NA	TRBJ1-4	TRBV10-3	TGTGCCATCAGTGACAGGAATGAAAAACTGTTTTTT	CAISDRNEKLFF
NA	many	TRBJ2-3	TRBV6-6	TGTGCCAGCAGTCAGAGAGATACGCAGTATTTT	CASSQRDTQYF
NA	few	TRBJ2-1	TRBV20-1	TGCAGTGCTCGAGGGAATAGTGAGCAGTTCTTC	CSARGNSEQFF
TRBD1	NA	TRBJ1-5	TRBV4-3	TGCGCCAGCAGCCAAGAAGTAGACAGGGGCAATCAGCCCCAGCATTTT	CASSQEVDRGNQPQHF
TRBD1	NA	TRBJ1-6	TRBV12-3/TRBV12-4	TGTGCCAGCAGTCCCCAAGGGGGCGCAATTTCACCCCTCCACTTT	CASSPQGGAISPLHF
NA	many	TRBJ2-1	TRBV7-2	TGTGCCAGCAGCCAGTTTATTAGCGTTGAGCAGTTCTTC	CASSQFISVEQFF
NA	few	TRBJ2-1	TRBV10-3	TGTGCCATCAGTGAGTCGAGCCAGGGGAGGCGTAGTGAGCAGTTCTTC	CAISESSQGRRSEQFF
NA	many	TRBJ1-4	TRBV4-3	TGCGCCAGCAGCCAAGATTCTGGGACTAATGAAAAACTGTTTTTT	CASSQDSGTNEKLFF
NA	NA	TRBJ1-3	TRBV20-1	TGCAGTGCTAAGGCCTTCTCTGGAAACACCATATATTTT	CSAKAFSGNTIYF
TRBD1	NA	TRBJ1-2	TRBV5-6	TGTGCCAGCAGCAGACAGGGGGCCGTCTATGGCTACACCTTC	CASSRQGAVYGYTF
TRBD1	few	TRBJ2-5	TRBV5-1	TGCGCCAGCAGCTGGGAGTCCAGGGACAGGGGGCGAGAGACCCAGTACTTC	CASSWESRDRGRETQYF
NA	NA	TRBJ2-1	TRBV11-2	TGTGCCAGCAGCGGTCGGGGGAACCGGTTTAATGAGCAGTTCTTC	CASSGRGNRFNEQFF
NA	NA	TRBJ1-5	TRBV20-1	TGCAGTGCTGGCTCAGTTTTGAGGGAAAATCAGCCCCAGCATTTT	CSAGSVLRENQPQHF
TRBD2	few	TRBJ2-5	TRBV11-2	TGTGCCAGCACCGAGACTAGCGGGGAGCATGCGACCCAGTACTTC	CASTETSGEHATQYF